One and the same sample provided the 14 T cell receptor beta chains below, sequenced in a study of cytomegalovirus exposure and HLA in healthy donors. 13 Jbeta primers and 60 Vbeta primers were used for the PCR. Assay: immunoSEQ multiplex PCR; the TCRdb copy retains only in-frame clones and omits some. The table lists around 140,000 clones, around three fifths of them singletons. Sequences were obtained from PBMCs. The receptors were gathered from a woman in her 40s in good health and CMV-seronegative.

The sample holds a few counts of this clone. The chain is built from TRBV4-3 and TRBJ1-1; D not resolved. The CDR3 consists of 14 residues. The V end lost 6 bases, the J end lost 2 bases, and 13 bases lay between the germline ends. Germline V gene data show CDR1 as LGHNA and CDR2 as YSLEER. CDR3 sequence (DNA): TGCGCCAGCAGGGCGGCCCGTTTCAACACTGAAGCTTTCTTT. This codes for CASRAARFNTEAFF.

This chain joins TRBV19 and TRBJ1-5; tentatively, D is TRBD1 (6 bases). The germline CDR1 and CDR2 sequences are LNHDA and SQIVND (reference sequence). The ends were cut back, 3 bases at V and 4 bases at J, with 13 bases in the middle. The CDR3 sequence is 15 residues long. The CDR3, as DNA: TGTGCCAGTAGTATCCTACAGGGAGTAAATCAGCCCCAGCATTTT. It is translated as CASSILQGVNQPQHF. The whole variable domain, remainder taken from reference TRBV19 and TRBJ1-5, is DGGITQSPKYLFRKEGQNVTLSCEQNLNHDAMYWYRQDPGQGLRLIYYSQIVNDFQKGDIAEGYSVSREKKESFPLTVTSAQKNPTAFYLCASSILQGVNQPQHFGDGTRLSIL.

This sequence joins TRBV6-4 and TRBJ1-1; the match to TRBD1 covers 7 bases. V shed 6 bases, J shed 5 bases, and the junction held 9 bases outside the gene matches. The CDR3 sequence is 14 residues long. CDR1 is MRHNA and CDR2 is SNTAGT in the germline V gene. The CDR3: CASSPQGWGTEAFF. The CDR3 region has the DNA TGTGCCAGCAGCCCACAGGGGTGGGGAACTGAAGCTTTCTTT.

V is TRBV7-2 and J is TRBJ2-4, with 10 bases fitting TRBD2. The CDR3 totals 18 residues. Germline lookup yields CDR1 SGHTA and CDR2 FQGNSA. With 6 bases clipped from V and 0 bases from J, the junction kept 11 bases outside the gene matches. Here the CDR3 reads CASSQRGGLLLAKNIQYF. The CDR3 nucleotides are TGTGCCAGCAGTCAGCGGGGGGGCCTCCTACTAGCCAAAAACATTCAGTACTTC.

This CDR3 is CASAYGTGSYEQYF. CDR3 DNA sequence: TGTGCCAGTGCCTACGGGACAGGGTCCTACGAGCAGTACTTC. The chain joins TRBV5-4 to TRBJ2-7, with 9 bases fitting TRBD1. Germline V gene lookup returns CDR1 SGHNT and CDR2 YYREEE (reference sequence). The CDR3 runs to 14 residues. Losses at the gene ends were 8 bases for V and 1 base for J; bases not matched to a gene: 7.

With respect to this clone: Within the sample, other DNA sequences also encode this same CDR3. The chain couples TRBV9 to TRBJ1-4; tentative D call: TRBD1 (5 bases). Looked up from germline, CDR1 is SGDLS and CDR2 is YYNGEE. The CDR3 extends over 15 amino acids. The V end lost 0 bases, the J end lost 0 bases, and 6 bases lay between the germline ends. The CDR3 loop reads CASSVGGATNEKLFF. CDR3 coding DNA: TGTGCCAGCAGCGTAGGGGGGGCAACTAATGAAAAACTGTTTTTT.

This chain joins TRBV10-3 and TRBJ2-3; 16 nucleotides match TRBD2. CDR1 and CDR2 (germline): ENHRY, SYGVKD. Trimming cost V 3 bases and J 3 bases; bases outside gene matches: 9. CDR3 length: 19 amino acids. CDR3 amino acids: CAISEGLGLAGGLTDTQYF. For the CDR3, the DNA is TGTGCCATCAGTGAAGGCTTGGGACTAGCGGGGGGGCTTACAGATACGCAGTATTTT.

This clone was observed a handful of times. The chain recombines TRBV7-2 with TRBJ2-4; possibly TRBD1 for D (5 bases). The CDR3 runs 14 residues. Germline CDR1 SGHTA, CDR2 FQGNSA. The V and J ends lost 3 bases and 9 bases respectively, with 15 bases between them. For the CDR3, the DNA is TGTGCCAGCAGCTTTTTTCGGCAGGGCTCCATTCAGTACTTC. Translating it yields CASSFFRQGSIQYF.

The chain combines TRBV4-1 with TRBJ2-5, with D maybe TRBD2 (6 bases). CDR1 is MGHRA, CDR2 YSYEKL, per germline. This CDR3 is built from 14 residues. V lost 2 bases and J 0 bases, leaving 7 bases between the germline ends. CDR3 region: CASSQRGNQETQYF. For the CDR3, the DNA is TGCGCCAGCAGCCAACGGGGGAACCAAGAGACCCAGTACTTC.

This clone was found a few times. The chain employs TRBV6-6 and TRBJ2-1, with TRBD2 matching over 14 bases. CDR3 length equals 16 residues. In germline, CDR1 is MNHNY, CDR2 SVGAGI (reference sequence). Trimming removed 6 bases from V and 4 bases from J; junction bases left unmatched: 5. CDR3 bases: TGTGCCAGCAGCCCGAGGACTAGCGGGGGGTACAATGAGCAGTTCTTC. The encoded protein is CASSPRTSGGYNEQFF.

This sequence joins TRBV7-9 and TRBJ1-1; D is ambiguous. The germline V gene has CDR1 SEHNR and CDR2 FQNEAQ (reference sequence). CDR3 size: 12 residues. Trimming cost V 1 base and J 6 bases, with 6 bases left between them. The CDR3 DNA sequence: TGTGCCAGCAGCTTAGGTCGTGCTGAAGCTTTCTTT. Amino acids: CASSLGRAEAFF.

This clone showed up just a few times. J is TRBJ1-4 and V is TRBV30; no firm D call. The germline V gene has CDR1 GTSNPN and CDR2 SVGIG (reference sequence). The V gene lost 2 bases and the J gene lost 8 bases, with 12 bases spanning the gap. The CDR3 runs to 13 residues. CDR3 in amino acids: CAWSKMEGEKLFF. The CDR3 DNA reads TGTGCCTGGAGTAAGATGGAGGGAGAAAAACTGTTTTTT.

V is TRBV7-8 and J is TRBJ1-2; the D gene is possibly TRBD1 (6 bases). The ends were cut back, 5 bases at V and 2 bases at J, with 12 bases in the middle. The germline CDR1 and CDR2 sequences are SGHVS and FQNEAQ. The CDR3 covers 14 residues. This CDR3 reads CASSKRTENYGYTF. In DNA, the CDR3 is TGTGCCAGCAGCAAAAGGACAGAGAACTATGGCTACACCTTC.

V usage is TRBV30 and J usage is TRBJ1-3; 9 bases fit TRBD1. With 0 bases clipped from V and 3 bases from J, the junction kept 12 bases outside the gene matches. The CDR3 is 18 residues long. The germline CDR1 and CDR2 sequences are GTSNPN and SVGIG (reference sequence). The CDR3: CAWSVGTGLGVYGNTIYF. CDR3 coding DNA: TGTGCCTGGAGTGTAGGGACAGGGTTGGGAGTTTATGGAAACACCATATATTTT.